This T cell receptor (beta chain) was sequenced for a study of cytomegalovirus exposure and HLA in healthy donors. Points on this clone: Its antigen is as yet unknown.

The CDR3 totals 16 residues. Per the germline V gene, CDR1 is SNHLY and CDR2 is FYNNEI. V gave up 0 bases and J gave up 0 bases; unmatched junction bases: 3. Study-wide results and caveats: Clonal expansion was found to be greater in HLA-associated TCR beta chains than in equally common others in a later analysis. A list of 150 or so TCR beta chains associated with cytomegalovirus was given.

PCR primers comprised 60 Vbeta and 13 Jbeta primers. Clones were read by immunoSEQ multiplex PCR, and TCRdb kept only the in-frame ones, dropping some. The sample consists of tens of thousands of clones, roughly 73% of them appearing once. Everyone who donated was a healthy bone marrow donor. V is TRBV2 and J is TRBJ1-1; 8 positions match TRBD1. The sequencing input was PBMCs. The source is a man aged 35 to 55 in good health and CMV-seronegative. The CDR3 nucleotides are TGTGCCAGCAGTGAAGCCAGGGGGCTAATGAACACTGAAGCTTTCTTT. It yields the protein CASSEARGLMNTEAFF.